The 9 T cell receptor beta chains in this list originate from one sample, sequenced in a study of CD8 T cells in ankylosing spondylitis. Each CDR3 protein is one row after TCRdb ran MiXCR on the 5' RACE reads. The sample holds 150,000 to 200,000 distinct CDR3 sequences, 13% seen once. The material sequenced was blood, either unsorted or a sorted T cell fraction (not recorded which). These TCRs come from a male donor with ankylosing spondylitis or in good health (not recorded which).

This clonotype appeared a few times. V and J are TRBV5-1 and TRBJ2-2, with 10 bases lining up with TRBD1. The V and J ends lost 0 bases and 5 bases, in that order; junction bases with no gene match: 4. Germline loops: CDR1 SGHRS, CDR2 YFSETQ. The CDR3 covers 16 residues. The CDR3 DNA reads as TGCGCCAGCAGCTTGGGACAGGGGGCGAGGACCGGGGAGCTGTTTTTT. Its translation: CASSLGQGARTGELFF.

This clonotype was seen more than once but under ten times. V and J are TRBV10-3 and TRBJ2-1; D gene unclear. V was pared by 6 bases and J by 4 bases, with 19 bases between. The CDR3 is made up of 16 amino acids. Germline loops: CDR1 ENHRY, CDR2 SYGVKD. The CDR3 loop reads CAISYSSPRLYNEQFF. The CDR3 nucleotides read TGTGCCATCAGCTACAGTTCTCCCAGACTTTACAATGAGCAGTTCTTC.

J is TRBJ2-2 and V is TRBV15, with TRBD1 matching 9 bases. Germline V gene lookup returns CDR1 LNHNV and CDR2 YYDKDF (reference sequence). V shed 4 bases, J shed 4 bases, and the junction held 4 bases outside the gene matches. The CDR3 has 15 amino acids. CDR3 sequence reads: CATSTKDRGTGELFF. The CDR3, as DNA: TGTGCCACCAGCACCAAGGACAGGGGCACCGGGGAGCTGTTTTTT. The full variable domain, its missing parts supplied by reference TRBV15 and TRBJ2-2, is DAMVIQNPRYQVTQFGKPVTLSCSQTLNHNVMYWYQQKSSQAPKLLFHYYDKDFNNEADTPDNFQSRRPNTSFCFLDIRSPGLGDTAMYLCATSTKDRGTGELFFGEGSRLTVL.

The chain carries TRBV11-2 and TRBJ2-5; TRBD2 aligns across 11 bases. The CDR3 length is 16 residues. V dropped 4 bases and J dropped 2; count of bases not matched to a gene: 6. Germline values: CDR1 SGHAT, CDR2 FQNNGV. The chain's CDR3 is CASSSASGGPQETQYF. Written as DNA, the CDR3 is TGTGCCAGCAGCTCCGCTAGCGGGGGGCCACAAGAGACCCAGTACTTC. Filled out from reference TRBV11-2 and TRBJ2-5, the complete variable domain reads EAGVAQSPRYKIIEKRQSVAFWCNPISGHATLYWYQQILGQGPKLLIQFQNNGVVDDSQLPKDRFSAERLKGVDSTLKIQPAKLEDSAVYLCASSSASGGPQETQYFGPGTRLLVL.

There are a few counts of this clonotype. V is TRBV30 and J is TRBJ1-1; the D is unclear. V dropped 0 bases and J dropped 1 base, with 6 bases sitting between them. Per germline, CDR1 GTSNPN and CDR2 SVGIG (reference sequence). The CDR3 length is 13 residues. CDR3 loop: CAWSVLENTEAFF. DNA for the CDR3: TGTGCCTGGAGTGTACTAGAGAACACTGAAGCTTTCTTT.

This chain connects TRBV15 to TRBJ1-1; tentative D call: TRBD1 (5 bases). Germline V gene lookup returns CDR1 LNHNV and CDR2 YYDKDF (reference sequence). V lost 5 bases and J lost 4, with 17 bases in between. This CDR3 comprises 15 residues. The CDR3, as DNA: TGTGCCACCAGCGCCCGAGGGGCGGGTGGCACTGAAGCTTTCTTT. Translated, it gives CATSARGAGGTEAFF.

This clonotype was seen a handful of times. The chain uses TRBV7-2 and TRBJ2-7; 11 bases are shared with TRBD1. The length of the CDR3 is 16 residues. J lost 3 bases, V lost 5 bases, and 9 bases had no gene match. The V gene's germline CDR1 is SGHTA and CDR2 FQGNSA. CDR3 sequence (DNA): TGTGCCAGCAGCCCCCCTCTGGACAGGGGGCTCTACGAGCAGTACTTC. It specifies CASSPPLDRGLYEQYF.

This clonotype has ten or more counts. The rearrangement uses TRBV12-3 or TRBV12-4 and TRBJ1-2; tentative D call: TRBD1 (5 bases). This CDR3 is built from 15 residues. Trimming shortened V by 5 bases and J by 1 base, and 14 bases separated the two germline ends. The CDR3 coding sequence is TGTGCCAGCAGTCCAACAATGACAGTTAACTATGGCTACACCTTC. Translation gives CASSPTMTVNYGYTF.

This clonotype was recorded a few times. The rearrangement links TRBV7-2 to TRBJ2-7, with D possibly matching TRBD1 (6 bases). Germline loops: CDR1 SGHTA, CDR2 FQGNSA. CDR3 length: 15 amino acids. Trimming left V 1 base short and J 5 bases short, with 15 bases between. CDR3 sequence: CASSLVQGPPDEQYF. The CDR3 DNA sequence: TGTGCCAGCAGCTTAGTTCAGGGGCCCCCTGACGAGCAGTACTTC.